This TCR beta chain appears in the sequencing data of a study of OX40 agonist ivuxolimab in advanced cancers. There are 17 residues in the CDR3. The germline V gene encodes CDR1 LNHDA and CDR2 SQIVND (reference sequence). J lost 3 bases, V lost 6 bases, and 14 bases had no gene match. TCRdb's copy holds only in-frame clones and misses some; the assay was immunoSEQ multiplex PCR. The sample holds 70,000 to 75,000 clones; roughly 92% are singletons and the top ten take 0.44%. For this clone: What it recognizes is unknown.

General study points: Normalized T-cell clonal expansion was also low in a subset of nonresponders.

Sequenced material: CD4+ or CD8+ T cells sorted from blood, taken in a trial of the OX40 agonist ivuxolimab. This clonotype originated in an adult with an advanced solid tumor such as melanoma, head and neck, liver or kidney cancer. V and J are TRBV19 and TRBJ2-5; 9 bases match TRBD2. As DNA, the CDR3 is TGTGCCAGTAGCTTATTAGCGGGAGTGGGCCGGAAAGAGACCCAGTACTTC. Translation gives CASSLLAGVGRKETQYF.